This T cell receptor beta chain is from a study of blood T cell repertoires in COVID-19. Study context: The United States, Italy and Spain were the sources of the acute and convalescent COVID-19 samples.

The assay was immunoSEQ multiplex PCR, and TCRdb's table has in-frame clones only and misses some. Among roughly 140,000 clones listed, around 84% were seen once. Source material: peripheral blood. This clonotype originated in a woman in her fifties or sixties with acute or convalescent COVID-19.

CDR3 sequence (DNA): TGTGCCAGCAGTGGTGGTGGCTGGAGAGAAAAACTGTTTTTT. Its protein is CASSGGGWREKLFF. This chain uses TRBV2 with TRBJ1-4, with D uncertain. Deletions cut 4 bases from V and 8 bases from J, with 14 bases between. The CDR3 covers 14 residues. Germline V lookup: CDR1 SNHLY, CDR2 FYNNEI. The full variable domain, in which reference TRBV2 and TRBJ1-4 provide the parts outside the CDR3, is EPEVTQTPSHQVTQMGQEVILRCVPISNHLYFYWYRQILGQKVEFLVSFYNNEISEKSEIFDDQFSVERPDGSNFTLKIRSTKLEDSAMYFCASSGGGWREKLFFGSGTQLSVL.